The following is a T cell receptor beta chain sequence with its context. Its cognate antigen is unknown. The sample originates from a study of T-cell reconstitution after alpha-beta-depleted transplantation in children. Study results and caveats: A year post-transplant, T-cell counts and diversity derived mostly from newly produced T cells. In patients about two months after transplant, alpha-beta T cells reportedly arose from several hundred expanded graft clones.

Unique molecular identifiers tagged the TCRbeta library. TCRdb redid the calling of the PCR reads with MiXCR, one entry per CDR3 protein. Among roughly 570,000 distinct CDR3 sequences listed, roughly 30% were seen once. V was clipped by 3 bases and J by 4 bases; unmatched bases: 5. The germline gives CDR1 DFQATT, CDR2 SNEGSKA (reference sequence). The length of the CDR3 is 14 residues. The clonotype originates from a boy under two years old with Wiskott-Aldrich syndrome, due to receive a stem cell transplant. Material: PBMCs, obtained before TCRalphabeta/CD19-depleted stem cell transplant. J is TRBJ2-1 and V is TRBV20-1, with 8 bases identical to TRBD2. The CDR3, as DNA: TGCAGTGCTAGTAGCGGGACTCTATACAATGAGCAGTTCTTC. This encodes CSASSGTLYNEQFF.